This TCR beta chain was recovered during a study of T-cell memory formation after mild COVID-19. Study observations and caveats: Whether day 37 second-wave clones are SARS-CoV-2-specific was not confirmed. Contracting CD4+ clones sat mainly in CM and EM; CD8+ in EMRA. There was a balanced CD4/CD8 profile in clones contracting day 15 to 85, and later expanders leaned CD4+.

TCRdb processed the 5' RACE reads anew with MiXCR; each CDR3 protein has one entry. The table records 50,000 or so distinct CDR3 sequences, over 9% of them present only once. This clonotype was seen more than once but under ten times. The antigen remains undetermined. Germline-derived CDR1 and CDR2 are GTSNPN and SVGIG (reference sequence). V was cut by 0 bases and J by 6 bases, with 11 bases left in between. The CDR3 consists of 14 residues. The sequence came from a man younger than 35 who had mild COVID-19 (a few samples of this study predate the infection). Cell type and time point are not known. Specimen: PBMCs or a T cell subset sorted from them (not recorded which). V is TRBV30 and J is TRBJ2-2, with D tentatively TRBD1 or TRBD2 (6 bases each). CDR3 sequence (DNA): TGTGCCTGGAGTGTAGGGGGGATGGCCGGGGAGCTGTTTTTT. Protein sequence: CAWSVGGMAGELFF. The full variable domain, its missing parts supplied by reference TRBV30 and TRBJ2-2, is SQTIHQWPATLVQPVGSPLSLECTVEGTSNPNLYWYRQAAGRGLQLLFYSVGIGQISSEVPQNLSASRPQDRQFILSSKKLLLSDSGFYLCAWSVGGMAGELFFGEGSRLTVL.